This paragraph covers one TCR beta chain sequence. The data derive from a study of blood T cell repertoires in COVID-19. Study-wide background: Sites in the United States, Italy and Spain provided acute and convalescent COVID-19 samples.

Profiled with immunoSEQ multiplex PCR; TCRdb holds only in-frame clones, not every one. The sample consists of roughly 150,000 clones, about 92% of them appearing once. This clonotype was sampled from a woman aged 55 to 70 with COVID-19, enrolled during active disease. Sequenced: peripheral blood.

CDR3 in amino acids: CASSPLQGDTQYF. CDR3 DNA sequence: TGTGCCAGCAGCCCACTTCAGGGGGATACGCAGTATTTT. The chain has TRBV7-2 and TRBJ2-3; D is perhaps TRBD1 (6 bases). This CDR3 is built from 13 residues. The germline V and J ends were trimmed by 5 bases and 6 bases, with 12 bases remaining between them. The germline V gene encodes CDR1 SGHTA and CDR2 FQGNSA.